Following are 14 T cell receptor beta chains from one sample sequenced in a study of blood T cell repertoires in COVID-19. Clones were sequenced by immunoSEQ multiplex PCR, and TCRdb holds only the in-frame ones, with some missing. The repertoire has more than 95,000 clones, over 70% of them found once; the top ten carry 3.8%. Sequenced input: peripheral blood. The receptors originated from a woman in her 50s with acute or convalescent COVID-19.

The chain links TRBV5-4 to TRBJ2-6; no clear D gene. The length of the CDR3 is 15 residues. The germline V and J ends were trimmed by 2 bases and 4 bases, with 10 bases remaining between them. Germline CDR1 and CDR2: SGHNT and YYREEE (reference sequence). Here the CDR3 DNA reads TGTGCCAGCAGCTTCCGAGGTACAGGGGCCAACGTCCTGACTTTC. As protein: CASSFRGTGANVLTF.

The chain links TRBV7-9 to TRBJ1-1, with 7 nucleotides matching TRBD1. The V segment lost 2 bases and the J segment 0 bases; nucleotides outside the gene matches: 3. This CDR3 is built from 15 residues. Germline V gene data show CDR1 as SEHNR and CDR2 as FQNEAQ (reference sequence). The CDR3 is CASSLSTGVNTEAFF. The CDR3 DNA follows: TGTGCCAGCAGCTTAAGTACAGGGGTGAACACTGAAGCTTTCTTT.

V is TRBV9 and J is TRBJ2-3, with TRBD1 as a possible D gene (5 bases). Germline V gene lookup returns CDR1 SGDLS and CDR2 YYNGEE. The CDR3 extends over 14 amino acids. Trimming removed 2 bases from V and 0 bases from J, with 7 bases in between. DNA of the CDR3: TGTGCCAGCAGCGTTAAGGGGAGCACAGATACGCAGTATTTT. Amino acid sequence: CASSVKGSTDTQYF.

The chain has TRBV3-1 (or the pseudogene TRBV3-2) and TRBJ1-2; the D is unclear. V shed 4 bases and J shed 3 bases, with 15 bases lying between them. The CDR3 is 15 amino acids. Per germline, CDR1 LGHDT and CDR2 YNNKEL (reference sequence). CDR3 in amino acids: CASSRSAFADYGYTF. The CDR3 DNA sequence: TGTGCCAGCAGCCGCTCTGCCTTCGCGGACTATGGCTACACCTTC.

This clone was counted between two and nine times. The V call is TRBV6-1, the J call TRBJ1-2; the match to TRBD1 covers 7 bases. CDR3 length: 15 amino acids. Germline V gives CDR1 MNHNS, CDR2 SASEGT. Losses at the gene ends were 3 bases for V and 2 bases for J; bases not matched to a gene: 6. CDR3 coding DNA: TGTGCCAGCAGTGAGTCGGCAGGGGGGAACTATGGCTACACCTTC. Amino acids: CASSESAGGNYGYTF.

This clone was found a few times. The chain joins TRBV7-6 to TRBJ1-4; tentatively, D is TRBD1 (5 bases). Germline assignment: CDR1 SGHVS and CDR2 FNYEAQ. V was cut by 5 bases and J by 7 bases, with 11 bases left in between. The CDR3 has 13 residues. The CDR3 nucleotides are TGTGCCAGCAGCCCTGCCCAGGGTGAAAAACTGTTTTTT. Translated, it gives CASSPAQGEKLFF.

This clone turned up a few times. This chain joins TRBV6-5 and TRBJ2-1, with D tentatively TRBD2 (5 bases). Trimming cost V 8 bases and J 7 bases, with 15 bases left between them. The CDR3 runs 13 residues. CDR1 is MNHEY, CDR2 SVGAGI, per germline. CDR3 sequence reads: CASGLALENEQFF. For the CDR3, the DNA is TGTGCCAGCGGGCTAGCTTTGGAAAATGAGCAGTTCTTC.

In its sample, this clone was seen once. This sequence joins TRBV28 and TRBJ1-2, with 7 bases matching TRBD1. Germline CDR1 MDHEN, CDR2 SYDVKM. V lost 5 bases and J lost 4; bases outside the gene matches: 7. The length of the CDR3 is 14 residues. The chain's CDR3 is CASSPGQFLYGYTF. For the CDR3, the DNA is TGTGCCAGCAGTCCGGGACAGTTCCTCTATGGCTACACCTTC.

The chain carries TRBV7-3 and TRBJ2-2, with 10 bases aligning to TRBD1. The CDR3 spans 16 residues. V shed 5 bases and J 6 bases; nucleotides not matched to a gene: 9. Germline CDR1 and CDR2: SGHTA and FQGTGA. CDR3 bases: TGTGCCAGCAGCCCAAGGGACAGGGGTGAACCCGGGGAGCTGTTTTTT. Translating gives CASSPRDRGEPGELFF.

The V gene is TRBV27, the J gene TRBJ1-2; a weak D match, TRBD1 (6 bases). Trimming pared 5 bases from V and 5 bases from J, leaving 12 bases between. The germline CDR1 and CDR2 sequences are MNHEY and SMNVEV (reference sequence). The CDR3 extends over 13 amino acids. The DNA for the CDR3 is TGTGCCAGCAGTCCCCAGGACAGTTATGGCTACACCTTC. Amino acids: CASSPQDSYGYTF.

This CDR3 reads CASSLTGTGGREQYF. The CDR3 DNA follows: TGTGCCAGCAGCTTAACGGGGACAGGGGGCCGGGAGCAGTACTTC. This chain joins TRBV7-8 and TRBJ2-7; the match to TRBD1 covers 12 bases. In germline, CDR1 is SGHVS, CDR2 FQNEAQ. There are 15 residues in the CDR3. Trimming at V came to 2 bases and at J to 7 bases, leaving 6 bases not matched to a gene. Variable domain in full (rest from reference TRBV7-8 and TRBJ2-7): GAGVSQSPRYKVAKRGQDVALRCDPISGHVSLFWYQQALGQGPEFLTYFQNEAQLDKSGLPSDRFFAERPEGSVSTLKIQRTQQEDSAVYLCASSLTGTGGREQYFGPGTRLTVT.

The CDR3: CASSSRLADTQYF. The CDR3 DNA reads as TGTGCCAGCAGCTCGCGACTAGCAGATACGCAGTATTTT. J is TRBJ2-3 and V is TRBV7-3; possibly TRBD2 for D (6 bases). Trimming stripped 4 bases from V and 4 bases from J, with 9 bases between. This CDR3 has 13 amino acids. Germline lookup yields CDR1 SGHTA and CDR2 FQGTGA.

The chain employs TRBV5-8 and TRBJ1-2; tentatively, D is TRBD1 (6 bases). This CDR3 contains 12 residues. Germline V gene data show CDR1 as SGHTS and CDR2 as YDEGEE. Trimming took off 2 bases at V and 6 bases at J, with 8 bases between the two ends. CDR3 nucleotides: TGTGCCAGCAGCTTAGACAGGCATGGCTACACCTTC. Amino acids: CASSLDRHGYTF.

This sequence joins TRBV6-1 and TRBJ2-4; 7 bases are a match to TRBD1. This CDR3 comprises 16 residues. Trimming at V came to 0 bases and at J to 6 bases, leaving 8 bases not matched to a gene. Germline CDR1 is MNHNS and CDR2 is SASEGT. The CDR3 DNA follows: TGTGCCAGCAGTGAAGCGCTAGGACAGGCAATAAACATTCAGTACTTC. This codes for CASSEALGQAINIQYF.